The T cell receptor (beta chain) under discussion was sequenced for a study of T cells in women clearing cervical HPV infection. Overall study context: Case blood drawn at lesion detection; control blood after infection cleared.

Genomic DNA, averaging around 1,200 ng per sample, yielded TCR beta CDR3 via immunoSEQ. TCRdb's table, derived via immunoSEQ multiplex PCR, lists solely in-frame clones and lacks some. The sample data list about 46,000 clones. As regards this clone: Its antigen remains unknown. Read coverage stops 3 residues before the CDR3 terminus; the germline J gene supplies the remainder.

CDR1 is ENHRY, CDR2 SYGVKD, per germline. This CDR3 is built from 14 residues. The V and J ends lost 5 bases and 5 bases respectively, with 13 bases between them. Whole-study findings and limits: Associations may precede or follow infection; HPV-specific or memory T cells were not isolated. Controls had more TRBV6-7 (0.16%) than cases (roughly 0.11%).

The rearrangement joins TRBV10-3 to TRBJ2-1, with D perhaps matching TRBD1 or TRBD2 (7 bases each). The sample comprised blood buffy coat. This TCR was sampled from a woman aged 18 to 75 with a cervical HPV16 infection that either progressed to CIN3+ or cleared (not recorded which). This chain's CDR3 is CAISTRGRDNEQFF. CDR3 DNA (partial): TGTGCCATCAGTACCAGGGGGAGGGACAATGAG.